This T cell receptor beta chain was sequenced in a study of blood T cell repertoires in COVID-19. Across the study: The United States, Italy and Spain provided the acute and convalescent COVID-19 samples. T cells, B-cell-depleted T cells, or PBMCs provided the cDNA or gDNA that served as material.

Original methodology: Estimation of nucleated cell counts relied on the amplification of reference gene primers. Sequenced by immunoSEQ multiplex PCR; TCRdb stores in-frame clones only, minus some. Clone size and the V and J calls come from that table; the DNA yielded D and trimming. The top ten clones hold 12% of a sample with about 130,000 clones, more than 80% of them seen once. The germline gives CDR1 SGDLS, CDR2 YYNGEE. There are 13 residues in the CDR3. V gave up 0 bases and J gave up 3 bases, with 6 bases separating them. The TCR comes from a woman aged 55-75 years with acute or convalescent COVID-19. The chain carries TRBV9 and TRBJ2-5; possibly TRBD2 for D (6 bases). Specimen: peripheral blood. In nucleotides, the CDR3 is TGTGCCAGCAGCGTAGCGGGAGAAGAGACCCAGTACTTC. Translation: CASSVAGEETQYF.